This TCR beta chain emerged from a study of patients and donors after allogeneic stem cell transplantation. Per the germline V gene, CDR1 is LNHDA and CDR2 is SQIVND (reference sequence). This CDR3 spans 16 amino acids. The V segment lost 3 bases and the J segment 7 bases; nucleotides outside the gene matches: 12. TCRdb itself ran the RT-PCR reads through MiXCR, one entry per CDR3 protein. This table holds 70,000 to 95,000 distinct CDR3 sequences, around 5% found once. This clonotype was seen more than once but under ten times. The source material was blood, either unsorted or a sorted T cell fraction (not recorded which). This rearrangement joins TRBV19 to TRBJ1-5; TRBD1 agrees at 7 bases. The clonotype originates from a human donor who was either an allogeneic HSCT recipient or a stem cell or donor lymphocyte infusion donor (not recorded which). It is not recorded whose cells these are; they may come from a transplant donor. CDR3 DNA: TGTGCCAGTAGTATTACGTCGAAGGGGGCGCGACAGCCCCAGCATTTT. Translating gives CASSITSKGARQPQHF.